This TCR beta chain was identified during a study of shared clonotypes between healthy human individuals. The wider study: A couple of women and a few men aged 18 to 49 made up the donors. Researchers assigned three CD4 naive, three CD4 memory, two CD8 naive and one CD8 memory plate to each donor.

With respect to this clone: No antigen is known for it.

V lost 3 bases, J lost 5 bases, and 13 bases lay in between. Germline V gene data show CDR1 as SEHNR and CDR2 as FQNEAQ (reference sequence). The CDR3 runs 14 residues. Study outcomes and limitations: A few donors had approximately 4.6% of their naive CD4 clonotypes in common. Relative to their counterparts shared across all four donors, non-shared clonotypes exhibited diminished generation probabilities.

Profiled with immunoSEQ multiplex PCR; TCRdb holds only in-frame clones, not every one. This table holds under 1,900,000 clones, less than 99% found once. The J gene is TRBJ2-5, the V gene TRBV7-9; D is unclear. The receptor's source is a man aged 30-40 years in good health. Sequences were obtained from naive CD4+ T cells sorted from blood. Stated subset: CD45RA+ positively selected. CDR3 in DNA: TGTGCCAGCAGCTTGGAAGGTTTCTTGGAGACCCAGTACTTC. Its translation is CASSLEGFLETQYF. The full variable domain, rest sourced from reference TRBV7-9 and TRBJ2-5, is DTGVSQNPRHKITKRGQNVTFRCDPISEHNRLYWYRQTLGQGPEFLTYFQNEAQLEKSRLLSDRFSAERPKGSFSTLEIQRTEQGDSAMYLCASSLEGFLETQYFGPGTRLLVL.